A selection of T cell receptor beta chains follows, all from one sample in a study of T cells after yellow fever vaccination. TCRdb reprocessed the 5' RACE reads with MiXCR, giving one entry per CDR3 protein. The sample carries more than 350,000 distinct CDR3 sequences, roughly 10% recorded once. Here the sequenced sample was PBMCs, taken on the day of the first yellow fever vaccination. These receptors all come from a man between 18 and 35 years old who received the YFV17D yellow fever vaccine. Both conserved end residues are part of each CDR3. A D gene is named only where the DNA matches it firmly.

CDR3aa | d_gene | j_gene | v_gene
CASSLGNGDTQYF | NA | TRBJ2-3 | TRBV7-2
CASSYDRVGGAQTQYF | NA | TRBJ2-5 | TRBV6-5
CASSPYRSDDGYTF | NA | TRBJ1-2 | TRBV7-2
CATNSMGGATDTQYF | NA | TRBJ2-3 | TRBV7-2
CASVGSLYQETQYF | NA | TRBJ2-5 | TRBV7-2
CSGSDSTEETQYF | NA | TRBJ2-5 | TRBV29-1
CASSLARDIFTGELFF | NA | TRBJ2-2 | TRBV7-2
CASSSTGARNSPLHF | NA | TRBJ1-6 | TRBV7-6
CASSLERGSYGYTF | NA | TRBJ1-2 | TRBV5-1
CASSQDGRYQETQYF | NA | TRBJ2-5 | TRBV3-1
CASINPPRGTGTEAFF | NA | TRBJ1-1 | TRBV21-1
CASSHRGGDTQYF | NA | TRBJ2-3 | TRBV23-1
CASSPPGQGSTQYF | TRBD1 | TRBJ2-3 | TRBV18
CASSQEVQGGYTDTQYF | TRBD1 | TRBJ2-3 | TRBV4-1
CSVVNFGRRIKGNDYGYTF | NA | TRBJ1-2 | TRBV29-1
CVEQGAPISSYNEQFF | TRBD1 | TRBJ2-1 | TRBV2
CASSQELGGGELFF | NA | TRBJ2-2 | TRBV4-2
CASRPGQGASNSPLHF | TRBD1 | TRBJ1-6 | TRBV12-3/TRBV12-4
CASRGRTTEAFF | NA | TRBJ1-1 | TRBV6-5
CASSYSEAFF | NA | TRBJ1-1 | TRBV12-3/TRBV12-4
CASSIDRVTLNTEAFF | NA | TRBJ1-1 | TRBV19
CASSLDPSFGVNEQFF | NA | TRBJ2-1 | TRBV5-1
CASSPLTSRGSYEQYF | NA | TRBJ2-7 | TRBV7-2
CATSDRDRGGDEQFF | TRBD1 | TRBJ2-1 | TRBV19
CSAPMGVGSPLHF | NA | TRBJ1-6 | TRBV20-1
CASSLIQGRQGLSGYTF | TRBD1 | TRBJ1-2 | TRBV7-2
CASSQAVEDTQYF | NA | TRBJ2-3 | TRBV7-9
CASSPAGANTEAFF | NA | TRBJ1-1 | TRBV18
CASTSTGGTGELFF | TRBD1 | TRBJ2-2 | TRBV12-3/TRBV12-4
CASSQRDRGDHEQYF | TRBD1 | TRBJ2-7 | TRBV4-2
CSGMTAWDSGELFF | NA | TRBJ2-2 | TRBV29-1
CASSSHSNPSSYEQYF | NA | TRBJ2-7 | TRBV27
CASRPGGNNSPLHF | TRBD1 | TRBJ1-6 | TRBV7-2
CSGAGPISTDTQYF | NA | TRBJ2-3 | TRBV29-1
CSARRGENTGELFF | NA | TRBJ2-2 | TRBV20-1
CASSPRLDRVATEAFF | TRBD1 | TRBJ1-1 | TRBV4-2
CASTYGSNQPQHF | NA | TRBJ1-5 | TRBV12-3/TRBV12-4
CASRGTGDEQFF | NA | TRBJ2-1 | TRBV6-1
CASSSSAYNTGELFF | NA | TRBJ2-2 | TRBV7-3
CASSQDTTSGGRSTDTQYF | TRBD2 | TRBJ2-3 | TRBV4-2
CSARAGSRNSPLHF | NA | TRBJ1-6 | TRBV20-1
CAISPGKGWDTEAFF | NA | TRBJ1-1 | TRBV10-3
CAAQTTDTQYF | NA | TRBJ2-3 | TRBV28
CASSPIPGTSGTGELFF | TRBD2 | TRBJ2-2 | TRBV9
CASSPTGNTGELCF | NA | TRBJ2-2 | TRBV5-4
CASSFSGSSSYNEQFF | NA | TRBJ2-1 | TRBV5-1
CASRDAINYGYTF | NA | TRBJ1-2 | TRBV30
CAISDVTGTSGTDTQYF | TRBD2 | TRBJ2-3 | TRBV10-3
CSARPYESSYNEQFF | NA | TRBJ2-1 | TRBV20-1
CSARTAYTDTQYF | NA | TRBJ2-3 | TRBV20-1
CASSGRTVGTDTQYF | NA | TRBJ2-3 | TRBV7-3
CASSSPGTGDEKLFF | TRBD1 | TRBJ1-4 | TRBV7-9
CASSFGSGGMWLAQYF | TRBD2 | TRBJ2-5 | TRBV12-3/TRBV12-4
CASSQGLRSYNEQFF | NA | TRBJ2-1 | TRBV4-1
CASSYSQKNTEAFF | NA | TRBJ1-1 | TRBV6-5